Each of the 3 T cell receptor beta chains below was sequenced from the same sample in a study of blood T cell repertoires in COVID-19 (dated by TCRdb to 2020 to 2021). Receptor amplification or capture employed the immunoSEQ multiplex PCR assay. Imported from immuneACCESS, the table was reduced by TCRdb to in-frame sequences with V and J called. These copies leave out some clones; in studies compared against another copy, an unresolved V gene accounts for under half, and the cause of the remainder is not known. This sample comprises roughly 70,000 clones, 75% to 95% of them detected only once. Around 13% of the sample is in the top ten clones. The material sequenced was peripheral blood. The receptors stem from a human donor with active COVID-19. The donor label of this sample is uncertain.

The chain links TRBV5-1 to TRBJ1-1; D is unresolved. The V gene's germline CDR1 is SGHRS and CDR2 YFSETQ. V shed 0 bases and J shed 1 base, with 10 bases lying between them. This CDR3 contains 15 residues. CDR3 nucleotides: TGCGCCAGCAGCTTGGAAGGCCCGGGGAACACTGAAGCTTTCTTT. Translation gives CASSLEGPGNTEAFF.

This clone was observed once. This rearrangement joins TRBV6-1 to TRBJ1-2; D gene unclear. Germline-derived CDR1 and CDR2 are MNHNS and SASEGT. There are 15 residues in the CDR3. Trimming pared 2 bases from V and 8 bases from J, leaving 18 bases between. The CDR3 DNA reads as TGTGCCAGCAGTGAACGGTCAGGAGGGCTATCGGGCTACACCTTC. Amino acid sequence: CASSERSGGLSGYTF.

V is TRBV18 and J is TRBJ1-6, with a possible D match to TRBD1 (6 bases). Germline V gives CDR1 KGHSH, CDR2 LQKENI. V was cut by 5 bases and J by 0 bases, with 11 bases left in between. This CDR3 region has 16 residues. In DNA form, the CDR3 reads TGTGCCAGCTCAGCAGACAGGAGCTCCTATAATTCACCCCTCCACTTT. Its protein product is CASSADRSSYNSPLHF.